What follows are 21 T cell receptor beta chains derived from one specimen sequenced in a study of vaccination and CD4 T cells after COVID-19. Which antigens these TCRs recognize remains unknown. Sequence data for DNA of cultured CD4+ T cells were generated by the Oncomine TCR Beta short-read assay. TCRdb re-analysed the PCR reads in MiXCR, keeping a single row per CDR3 protein. The table lists some 16,000 distinct CDR3 sequences, 52% of them singletons. Described treatment: 10-day PBMC culture with coronavirus spike peptide pools or control peptides (ViraFEST assay). Source: CD4+ T cells from blood, cultured in vitro, taken before SARS-CoV-2 vaccination. These receptor sequences come from a human donor who had recovered from COVID-19.

The chain has TRBV28 and TRBJ1-3; no clear D gene. The V gene's germline CDR1 is MDHEN and CDR2 SYDVKM. The CDR3 is 15 residues long. Trimming stripped 6 bases from V and 2 bases from J, with 14 bases between. CDR3 protein: CASRTPRGTGNTIYF. CDR3 bases: TGTGCCAGCAGGACCCCAAGAGGTACTGGAAACACCATATATTTT.

This clonotype has more than one count but fewer than ten. The chain carries TRBV7-9 and TRBJ2-3, with 12 bases aligning to TRBD2. Germline V gene sequence: CDR1 SEHNR, CDR2 FQNEAQ (reference sequence). This CDR3 is built from 16 residues. The V segment lost 4 bases and the J segment 4 bases; nucleotides outside the gene matches: 6. CDR3 residues: CASSSRTSGVSDTQYF. The DNA of the CDR3 is TGTGCCAGCAGCTCCCGGACTAGCGGGGTATCAGATACGCAGTATTTT.

This clonotype showed up just a few times. Compared with germline, one end of the junction differs, possibly owing to a read error. The genes are TRBV15 and TRBJ2-4, with D perhaps matching TRBD1 (6 bases). The CDR3 loop spans 16 amino acids. Germline V CDR1 and CDR2: LNHNV, YYDKDF (reference sequence). The CDR3 DNA sequence: TGTGCCACCAGCGGAGACAGGAAACTAGCCAAAAACATTCAGTACTTC. This translates into CATSGDRKLAKNIQYF.

The gene calls are TRBV24-1 and TRBJ2-3, with D unclear. The CDR3 has 15 amino acids. Germline V CDR1 and CDR2: KGHDR, SFDVKD. The V and J ends lost 4 bases and 4 bases respectively, with 14 bases between them. The CDR3 region has the DNA TGTGCCACCAGTGACGAAGTGAGAGGTGCAGATACGCAGTATTTT. Its protein is CATSDEVRGADTQYF.

V is TRBV29-1 and J is TRBJ2-5; unclear D gene. V gave up 5 bases and J gave up 6 bases, with 7 bases separating them. Germline CDR1 and CDR2: SQVTM and ANQGSEA. The CDR3 has 10 amino acids. This chain's CDR3 is CSVIDQTQYF. The CDR3 DNA is TGCAGCGTTATCGACCAGACCCAGTACTTC. The full variable domain, in which reference TRBV29-1 and TRBJ2-5 provide the parts outside the CDR3, is SAVISQKPSRDICQRGTSLTIQCQVDSQVTMMFWYRQQPGQSLTLIATANQGSEATYESGFVIDKFPISRPNLTFSTLTVSNMSPEDSSIYLCSVIDQTQYFGPGTRLLVL.

This clonotype was detected a few times. The V gene is TRBV27, the J gene TRBJ2-3, with unresolved D. CDR1 is MNHEY, CDR2 SMNVEV, per germline (reference sequence). The CDR3 runs 13 residues. With 1 base removed from V and 8 bases from J, the gap between germline ends came to 10 bases. CDR3 coding DNA: TGTGCCAGCAGTTTATTATGGACGGGTACGCAGTATTTT. Its protein product is CASSLLWTGTQYF.

This rearrangement joins TRBV20-1 to TRBJ2-7; D assignment may be TRBD1 or TRBD2 (9 bases each). The germline V gene has CDR1 DFQATT and CDR2 SNEGSKA (reference sequence). V was trimmed by 1 base and J by 7 bases, leaving 23 bases between them. CDR3 length: 16 residues. The CDR3 here is CSARGITGGLAGEQYF. DNA of the CDR3: TGCAGTGCTAGAGGAATAACAGGGGGCCTAGCGGGAGAGCAGTACTTC.

The table lists this clonotype with a count of one. V is TRBV4-1 and J is TRBJ1-2; weak D call: TRBD1 (6 bases). The CDR3 has 15 amino acids. The germline V gene encodes CDR1 MGHRA and CDR2 YSYEKL. V was pared by 2 bases and J by 5 bases, with 15 bases between. The CDR3 region has the DNA TGCGCCAGCAGCCAAAACCGGGACAAGGATTATGGCTACACCTTC. Amino acids: CASSQNRDKDYGYTF.

CDR3 sequence reads: CASSDQTGYSNQPQHF. CDR3 in DNA: TGTGCCAGTAGTGACCAGACAGGGTATAGCAATCAGCCCCAGCATTTT. The V gene is TRBV19, the J gene TRBJ1-5, with 7 bases lining up with TRBD1. CDR3 length equals 16 residues. The trim removed 5 bases at V and 0 bases at J, leaving 7 bases unmatched. CDR1 LNHDA and CDR2 SQIVND come from the germline V gene (reference sequence).

J is TRBJ1-1 and V is TRBV18; a possible D gene is TRBD1 (5 bases). The V gene's germline CDR1 is KGHSH and CDR2 LQKENI. The ends were cut back, 3 bases at V and 5 bases at J, with 13 bases in the middle. The CDR3 contains 14 residues. CDR3 residues: CASSPGGRETEAFF. The CDR3 DNA reads TGTGCCAGCTCACCCGGGGGTAGGGAAACTGAAGCTTTCTTT.

CDR3 protein: CASSQENREAQTQYF. CDR3 in DNA: TGTGCCAGCAGCCAAGAAAACCGGGAGGCCCAGACCCAGTACTTC. This rearrangement joins TRBV7-2 to TRBJ2-5; 7 bases are shared with TRBD2. The germline V gene encodes CDR1 SGHTA and CDR2 FQGNSA. Trimming at V came to 5 bases and at J to 6 bases, leaving 12 bases not matched to a gene. The CDR3 spans 15 residues. Looking up the rest from reference TRBV7-2 and TRBJ2-5 gives the full variable domain: GAGVSQSPSNKVTEKGKDVELRCDPISGHTALYWYRQSLGQGLEFLIYFQGNSAPDKSGLPSDRFSAERTGGSVSTLTIQRTQQEDSAVYLCASSQENREAQTQYFGPGTRLLVL.

V and J are TRBV7-9 and TRBJ2-7; D remains unclear. Germline V lookup: CDR1 SEHNR, CDR2 FQNEAQ (reference sequence). The length of the CDR3 is 12 residues. V lost 1 base and J 5 bases, leaving 6 bases between the germline ends. The CDR3 sequence is CASSLVSNEQYF. In nucleotides, the CDR3 is TGTGCCAGCAGCTTAGTCTCGAACGAGCAGTACTTC.

The chain combines TRBV6-2 or TRBV6-3 with TRBJ1-2; 8 bases agree with TRBD1. The CDR3 length is 15 residues. The V segment lost 5 bases and the J segment 4 bases; nucleotides outside the gene matches: 9. The V gene's germline CDR1 is MNHEY and CDR2 SVGEGT. The CDR3 spells CASSDDRGRGYGYTF. In DNA, the CDR3 is TGTGCCAGCAGTGACGACAGGGGCAGGGGCTATGGCTACACCTTC.

V is TRBV20-1 and J is TRBJ1-6; D is unresolved. CDR1 and CDR2 from the germline V gene are DFQATT and SNEGSKA (reference sequence). Trimming took 3 bases from V and 0 from J, leaving 0 bases between them. This CDR3 contains 12 residues. This chain's CDR3 is CSASSYNSPLHF. As DNA, the CDR3 is TGCAGTGCTAGCTCCTATAATTCACCCCTCCACTTT.

The table lists this clonotype with a few counts. This chain uses TRBV7-8 with TRBJ1-2; D is uncertain. CDR1 and CDR2 (germline): SGHVS, FQNEAQ. Trimming removed 0 bases at V and 8 bases at J, with 16 bases between. The CDR3 has 15 amino acids. The CDR3 region is CASSLADRASRGYTF. The DNA for the CDR3 is TGTGCCAGCAGCTTAGCAGATCGGGCCTCCCGAGGCTACACCTTC.

The chain uses TRBV11-3 and TRBJ2-3; 10 bases map to TRBD2. Losses at the gene ends were 4 bases for V and 5 bases for J; bases not matched to a gene: 3. This CDR3 is 14 amino acids long. Germline V gives CDR1 SGHNT, CDR2 YENEEA. The CDR3 spells CASSSRTSGDTQYF. As DNA, the CDR3 is TGTGCCAGCAGCTCCCGGACTAGCGGAGATACGCAGTATTTT.

A few counts support this clonotype. This rearrangement joins TRBV20-1 to TRBJ1-5; D is ambiguous. CDR3 size: 12 residues. V dropped 3 bases and J dropped 4 bases, with 7 bases sitting between them. The germline gives CDR1 DFQATT, CDR2 SNEGSKA (reference sequence). This chain's CDR3 is CSARVSNQPQHF. CDR3 DNA sequence: TGCAGTGCTAGGGTCTCGAATCAGCCCCAGCATTTT.

The J gene is TRBJ1-3, the V gene TRBV20-1; unclear D gene. Trimming shortened V by 6 bases and J by 4 bases, and 13 bases separated the two germline ends. CDR3 size: 13 residues. Germline assignment: CDR1 DFQATT and CDR2 SNEGSKA (reference sequence). The CDR3 loop reads CSANRGSGNTIYF. As DNA, the CDR3 is TGCAGTGCAAACAGAGGGTCCGGAAACACCATATATTTT.

The chain recombines TRBV6-5 with TRBJ2-7, with 8 bases that match TRBD2. Germline V lookup: CDR1 MNHEY, CDR2 SVGAGI. V shed 0 bases and J 4 bases; nucleotides not matched to a gene: 5. The CDR3 covers 15 residues. The CDR3 protein is CASSYSPGGGYEQYF. The CDR3 DNA sequence: TGTGCCAGCAGTTACTCTCCGGGGGGGGGTTACGAGCAGTACTTC.

This clonotype was seen a handful of times. J is TRBJ1-1 and V is TRBV6-1; TRBD1 agrees at 8 bases. Per germline, CDR1 MNHNS and CDR2 SASEGT. The CDR3 runs to 12 residues. Trimming took 6 bases from V and 6 from J; bases not matched to a gene: 3. CDR3 sequence (DNA): TGTGCCAGCAGCCAGGGGGCCCCTGAAGCTTTCTTT. Its translation is CASSQGAPEAFF.

A few counts support this clonotype. The chain links TRBV7-8 to TRBJ1-5; TRBD1 agrees at 12 bases. The germline V gene encodes CDR1 SGHVS and CDR2 FQNEAQ. The V and J ends lost 1 base and 4 bases, in that order; junction bases with no gene match: 5. This CDR3 is 17 amino acids long. This chain's CDR3 is CASSLGDRGRVNQPQHF. In DNA form, the CDR3 reads TGTGCCAGCAGCTTAGGGGACAGGGGGCGCGTAAATCAGCCCCAGCATTTT. The full variable domain, with the rest looked up from reference TRBV7-8 and TRBJ1-5, is GAGVSQSPRYKVAKRGQDVALRCDPISGHVSLFWYQQALGQGPEFLTYFQNEAQLDKSGLPSDRFFAERPEGSVSTLKIQRTQQEDSAVYLCASSLGDRGRVNQPQHFGDGTRLSIL.